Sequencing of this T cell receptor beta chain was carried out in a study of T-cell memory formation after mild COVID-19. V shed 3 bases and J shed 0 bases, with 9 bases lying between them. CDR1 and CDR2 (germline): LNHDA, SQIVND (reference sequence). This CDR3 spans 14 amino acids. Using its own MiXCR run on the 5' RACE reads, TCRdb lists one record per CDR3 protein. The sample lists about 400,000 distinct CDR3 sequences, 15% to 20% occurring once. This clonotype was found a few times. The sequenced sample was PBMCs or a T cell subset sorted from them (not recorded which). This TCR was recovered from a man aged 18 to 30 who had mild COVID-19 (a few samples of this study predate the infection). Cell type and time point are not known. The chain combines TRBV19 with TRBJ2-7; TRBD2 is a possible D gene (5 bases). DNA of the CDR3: TGTGCCAGTAGTATGACGGGAAGCTCCTACGAGCAGTACTTC. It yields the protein CASSMTGSSYEQYF.